Following are 18 T cell receptor beta chains from one sample sequenced in a study of blood T cell repertoires in COVID-19. TCRdb's copy holds only in-frame clones and misses some; the assay was immunoSEQ multiplex PCR. In the table there are under 300,000 clones, around 90% of which are singletons. Sequencing was done on a sample of peripheral blood. Every receptor here comes from a man under 40 with COVID-19, enrolled during active disease.

The chain links TRBV27 to TRBJ2-1, with 14 bases matching TRBD2. The V and J ends lost 6 bases and 7 bases, in that order; junction bases with no gene match: 5. The CDR3 sequence is 15 residues long. Germline lookup yields CDR1 MNHEY and CDR2 SMNVEV (reference sequence). The CDR3 coding sequence is TGTGCCAGCAGGACTAGCGGGGGGGCAGGGAATGAGCAGTTCTTC. It encodes CASRTSGGAGNEQFF.

The chain uses TRBV5-4 and TRBJ2-3; 8 bases map to TRBD1. There are 16 residues in the CDR3. V lost 3 bases, J lost 2 bases, and 8 bases stayed unmatched. The germline V gene has CDR1 SGHNT and CDR2 YYREEE (reference sequence). CDR3 sequence reads: CASSYTGGALTDTQYF. The CDR3 nucleotides are TGTGCCAGCAGCTATACAGGGGGTGCCCTCACAGATACGCAGTATTTT.

The rearrangement uses TRBV15 and TRBJ1-1; tentatively, D is TRBD1 (6 bases). There are 16 residues in the CDR3. Germline CDR1 is LNHNV and CDR2 is YYDKDF (reference sequence). The V end lost 4 bases, the J end lost 5 bases, and 20 bases lay between the germline ends. The CDR3 region is CATSTRFGRGGTEAFF. The CDR3 DNA sequence: TGTGCCACCAGCACAAGGTTCGGCAGGGGTGGGACTGAAGCTTTCTTT.

The chain joins TRBV6-1 to TRBJ2-5, with D unresolved. V shed 2 bases and J shed 1 base, with 8 bases lying between them. Germline V gene data show CDR1 as MNHNS and CDR2 as SASEGT. The length of the CDR3 is 14 residues. The CDR3 protein is CASSERYSQETQYF. The CDR3 DNA reads as TGTGCCAGCAGTGAAAGGTACAGCCAAGAGACCCAGTACTTC.

Many counts were recorded for this clone. J is TRBJ1-6 and V is TRBV9; TRBD1 matches at 10 bases. Trimming removed 3 bases from V and 10 bases from J; junction bases left unmatched: 7. The CDR3 is made up of 15 amino acids. CDR1 is SGDLS, CDR2 YYNGEE, per germline. The CDR3 loop is CASSERGQGSSPLHF. CDR3 nucleotide sequence: TGTGCCAGCAGCGAAAGGGGACAGGGGAGCTCACCCCTCCACTTT.

The rearrangement uses TRBV20-1 and TRBJ1-5, with TRBD1 as a possible D gene (5 bases). The V end was cut by 4 bases, the J end by 4 bases, with 11 bases between. CDR3 length: 13 amino acids. The germline V gene encodes CDR1 DFQATT and CDR2 SNEGSKA (reference sequence). The CDR3 region is CSATDSTNQPQHF. CDR3 DNA sequence: TGCAGTGCTACTGACAGTACAAATCAGCCCCAGCATTTT.

The rearrangement links TRBV2 to TRBJ2-4; possible D gene TRBD1, 5 bases. The CDR3 sequence is 16 residues long. Germline V gene data show CDR1 as SNHLY and CDR2 as FYNNEI. Trimming removed 3 bases from V and 0 bases from J, with 12 bases in between. CDR3 bases: TGTGCCAGCAGTGAGGGGCAGGGTCTAGCCAAAAACATTCAGTACTTC. Protein sequence: CASSEGQGLAKNIQYF.

J is TRBJ1-2 and V is TRBV5-1; tentatively, D is TRBD1 (6 bases). Per germline, CDR1 SGHRS and CDR2 YFSETQ. The CDR3 runs 15 residues. V was cut by 0 bases and J by 5 bases, with 14 bases left in between. CDR3 bases: TGCGCCAGCAGCTTGGCCACCGGGACACAGTATGGCTACACCTTC. It codes for CASSLATGTQYGYTF.

The gene calls are TRBV27 and TRBJ2-1, with D tentatively TRBD2 (5 bases). The germline CDR1 and CDR2 sequences are MNHEY and SMNVEV (reference sequence). The ends were cut back, 0 bases at V and 6 bases at J, with 15 bases in the middle. The CDR3 totals 16 residues. The CDR3 nucleotides are TGTGCCAGCAGTTTATCGTCCCGTGCGAGGGTCAATGAGCAGTTCTTC. Encoded protein: CASSLSSRARVNEQFF.

V gene TRBV5-1 combines with J gene TRBJ2-7; D is perhaps TRBD2 (7 bases). The length of the CDR3 is 13 residues. CDR1 and CDR2 from the germline V gene are SGHRS and YFSETQ. Trimming cost V 3 bases and J 7 bases, with 14 bases left between them. CDR3 region: CASSSTGGYEQYF. In nucleotides, the CDR3 is TGCGCCAGCAGCTCGACGGGGGGCTATGAGCAGTACTTC.

Worth noting for this clone: Other nucleotide sequences in the sample specify the same CDR3. This chain uses TRBV6-5 with TRBJ1-1; a possible D gene is TRBD1 (5 bases). Trimming stripped 5 bases from V and 1 base from J, with 8 bases between. This CDR3 has 13 residues. CDR1 MNHEY and CDR2 SVGAGI come from the germline V gene. CDR3 sequence: CASSRTGNTEAFF. The CDR3, as DNA: TGTGCCAGCAGTCGAACAGGGAACACTGAAGCTTTCTTT.

This sequence joins TRBV7-6 and TRBJ2-5; 11 bases are a match to TRBD2. Germline values: CDR1 SGHVS, CDR2 FNYEAQ. Trimming removed 0 bases from V and 4 bases from J; junction bases left unmatched: 7. This CDR3 is 17 amino acids long. The chain's CDR3 is CASSLAGFSGGAETQYF. The CDR3 bases are TGTGCCAGCAGCTTAGCGGGATTTAGCGGGGGGGCAGAGACCCAGTACTTC.

The chain employs TRBV4-1 and TRBJ2-1, with 9 bases identical to TRBD1. The V gene's germline CDR1 is MGHRA and CDR2 YSYEKL. V lost 3 bases, J lost 5 bases, and 11 bases stayed unmatched. CDR3 length: 17 residues. The CDR3 loop reads CASSQGGQGRTHNEQFF. The DNA of the CDR3 is TGCGCCAGCAGCCAGGGGGGACAGGGACGGACACACAATGAGCAGTTCTTC.

The chain recombines TRBV5-1 with TRBJ1-1; D is ambiguous. This CDR3 is 16 amino acids long. Trimming took off 7 bases at V and 2 bases at J, with 21 bases between the two ends. CDR1 and CDR2 from the germline V gene are SGHRS and YFSETQ. The chain's CDR3 is CASGVDETGVNTEAFF. The CDR3 nucleotides read TGCGCCAGCGGAGTCGACGAGACCGGTGTAAACACTGAAGCTTTCTTT.

This chain uses TRBV11-3 with TRBJ1-6; maybe TRBD1 (6 bases). This CDR3 has 13 amino acids. Trimming cost V 5 bases and J 9 bases, with 11 bases left between them. Looked up from germline, CDR1 is SGHNT and CDR2 is YENEEA. The CDR3 nucleotides read TGTGCCAGCAGCCTTCAGGGGTCTTCACCCCTCCACTTT. Protein product: CASSLQGSSPLHF.

The genes are TRBV19 and TRBJ2-7; weak D call: TRBD1 (7 bases). The CDR3 loop spans 15 amino acids. Germline V gene sequence: CDR1 LNHDA, CDR2 SQIVND (reference sequence). The V gene lost 2 bases and the J gene lost 0 bases, with 11 bases spanning the gap. In DNA, the CDR3 is TGTGCCAGTAGTATAAGTCAGGGGGGCTCCTACGAGCAGTACTTC. Translated: CASSISQGGSYEQYF.

The gene calls are TRBV14 and TRBJ1-6, with a weak D call TRBD1 (6 bases). Looked up from germline, CDR1 is SGHDN and CDR2 is FVKESK. The CDR3 loop spans 17 amino acids. Trimming left V 0 bases short and J 8 bases short, with 17 bases between. The CDR3 bases are TGTGCCAGCAGCCAAGATTGGGGGCCTGTTAGTGATTCACCCCTCCACTTT. Protein product: CASSQDWGPVSDSPLHF.

The chain uses TRBV19 and TRBJ1-1; tentatively, D is TRBD1 (5 bases). V lost 8 bases and J lost 7, with 17 bases in between. Per the germline V gene, CDR1 is LNHDA and CDR2 is SQIVND (reference sequence). The CDR3 consists of 13 residues. As DNA, the CDR3 is TGTGCCAGTTCGATCCAGGGAAGAAATGAAGCTTTCTTT. Residues: CASSIQGRNEAFF. Looking up the rest from reference TRBV19 and TRBJ1-1 gives the full variable domain: DGGITQSPKYLFRKEGQNVTLSCEQNLNHDAMYWYRQDPGQGLRLIYYSQIVNDFQKGDIAEGYSVSREKKESFPLTVTSAQKNPTAFYLCASSIQGRNEAFFGQGTRLTVV.